The following is a TCR beta chain sequence with its context. Original methodology: Quantification of nucleated cells was approximated via reference gene primer amplification. Sequencing was performed with immunoSEQ multiplex PCR; in TCRdb, only in-frame clones are kept and a portion is missing. D and trimming come from the DNA, and the V and J calls and clone size come from that table. In the table there are 150,000 to 200,000 clones, around 90% of which are singletons. This record belongs to a study of blood T cell repertoires in COVID-19. About the research overall: Sites in the United States, Italy and Spain provided acute and convalescent COVID-19 samples. In each case, the material was cDNA or gDNA derived from T cells, B-cell-depleted T cells, or PBMCs.

Sequenced sample: peripheral blood. This clonotype was sampled from a man between 60 and 75 years old with acute or convalescent COVID-19.

CDR3 sequence: CASSYSIGVLNTEAFF. In DNA form, the CDR3 reads TGTGCCAGCAGTTACTCGATAGGGGTCCTGAACACTGAAGCTTTCTTT. The chain carries TRBV6-5 and TRBJ1-1, with D possibly being TRBD1 (5 bases). CDR3 length equals 16 residues. Per the germline V gene, CDR1 is MNHEY and CDR2 is SVGAGI. Trimming took 0 bases from V and 0 from J, leaving 11 bases between them.